The 27 T cell receptor beta chains in this list originate from one sample, sequenced in a study of T-cell reconstitution after alpha-beta-depleted transplantation in children. Unique molecular identifiers tagged the TCRbeta library. TCRdb re-called the PCR reads with MiXCR, one entry per CDR3 protein. The sample includes about 610,000 distinct CDR3 sequences, roughly 10% of them seen just once. The starting material was PBMCs from the stem cell graft donor, obtained from the stem cell graft. The receptor source for this set is a human donor who donated a stem cell graft to a child with acute myeloid leukemia.

This clonotype was recorded a few times. The rearrangement links TRBV29-1 to TRBJ1-1; the D gene is possibly TRBD1 (6 bases). V lost 5 bases, J lost 4 bases, and 11 bases lay in between. Germline CDR1 is SQVTM and CDR2 is ANQGSEA. This CDR3 spans 12 amino acids. CDR3 residues: CSVTGWGTEAFF. CDR3 coding DNA: TGCAGCGTTACAGGGTGGGGCACTGAAGCTTTCTTT. Together with reference TRBV29-1 and TRBJ1-1, the CDR3 gives the full variable domain: SAVISQKPSRDICQRGTSLTIQCQVDSQVTMMFWYRQQPGQSLTLIATANQGSEATYESGFVIDKFPISRPNLTFSTLTVSNMSPEDSSIYLCSVTGWGTEAFFGQGTRLTVV.

This clonotype was found many times. V gene TRBV10-3 combines with J gene TRBJ2-3, with TRBD2 matching 15 bases. The junction had 7 bases not matched to a gene; V was cut back by 9 bases and J by 0 bases. CDR1 and CDR2 from the germline V gene are ENHRY and SYGVKD. The CDR3 covers 17 residues. CDR3 sequence: CAIRGLAGGASTDTQYF. The CDR3 nucleotides read TGTGCCATACGGGGACTAGCGGGAGGAGCTAGCACAGATACGCAGTATTTT.

The V call is TRBV7-9, the J call TRBJ2-1, with TRBD1 matching 7 bases. V was clipped by 4 bases and J by 5 bases; unmatched bases: 8. CDR3 length: 15 residues. Per the germline V gene, CDR1 is SEHNR and CDR2 is FQNEAQ (reference sequence). The CDR3 loop reads CASSSGQTSNNEQFF. The CDR3, as DNA: TGTGCCAGCAGCTCGGGACAGACCTCAAACAATGAGCAGTTCTTC.

This clonotype was observed a few times. The chain is built from TRBV29-1 and TRBJ2-6; the D gene could be TRBD1 or TRBD2 (5 bases each). CDR1 is SQVTM, CDR2 ANQGSEA, per germline. Trimming took 6 bases from V and 0 from J, leaving 15 bases between them. The CDR3 runs to 16 residues. CDR3 amino acids: CSVEPPGSSGANVLTF. For the CDR3, the DNA is TGCAGCGTCGAACCCCCAGGGAGCTCTGGGGCCAACGTCCTGACTTTC.

In this sample, this clonotype turned up a few times. The CDR3 DNA reads TGTGCCAGCATAGGTCTAGCGGGGACCGGGGAGCTGTTTTTT. As protein: CASIGLAGTGELFF. The chain has TRBV2 and TRBJ2-2, with TRBD2 matching over 9 bases. The CDR3 is 14 residues long. CDR1 is SNHLY and CDR2 is FYNNEI in the germline V gene. J was trimmed by 5 bases and V by 7 bases; bases with no gene match: 5. The variable domain in full, with the rest retrieved from reference TRBV2 and TRBJ2-2, is EPEVTQTPSHQVTQMGQEVILRCVPISNHLYFYWYRQILGQKVEFLVSFYNNEISEKSEIFDDQFSVERPDGSNFTLKIRSTKLEDSAMYFCASIGLAGTGELFFGEGSRLTVL.

The chain has TRBV20-1 and TRBJ2-7, with 9 bases fitting TRBD2. CDR3 length: 16 amino acids. The V gene's germline CDR1 is DFQATT and CDR2 SNEGSKA (reference sequence). The ends lost 1 base at V and 3 bases at J; junction bases unmatched: 10. The CDR3 reads CSARATGGRAGYEQYF. The CDR3 region has the DNA TGCAGTGCTAGAGCGACTGGCGGGAGGGCCGGCTACGAGCAGTACTTC.

The chain couples TRBV5-5 to TRBJ2-1, with D perhaps being TRBD1 or TRBD2 (7 bases each). CDR1 and CDR2 (germline): SGHKS, YYEKEE (reference sequence). With 4 bases removed from V and 7 bases from J, the gap between germline ends came to 24 bases. The CDR3 runs to 17 residues. The chain's CDR3 is CASSKLGRGPGRNEQFF. The DNA for the CDR3 is TGTGCCAGCAGCAAACTTGGGAGGGGGCCCGGGAGGAATGAGCAGTTCTTC. Drawing the rest from reference TRBV5-5 and TRBJ2-1, the complete variable domain is DAGVTQSPTHLIKTRGQQVTLRCSPISGHKSVSWYQQVLGQGPQFIFQYYEKEERGRGNFPDRFSARQFPNYSSELNVNALLLGDSALYLCASSKLGRGPGRNEQFFGPGTRLTVL.

J is TRBJ2-7 and V is TRBV5-1, with 7 nucleotides matching TRBD2. This CDR3 has 16 amino acids. Germline V gene sequence: CDR1 SGHRS, CDR2 YFSETQ. V was clipped by 0 bases and J by 5 bases; unmatched bases: 11. The CDR3: CASSLGFGGRADEQYF. Written as DNA, the CDR3 is TGCGCCAGCAGCTTGGGGTTTGGCGGGAGAGCAGACGAGCAGTACTTC.

This chain joins TRBV12-3 or TRBV12-4 and TRBJ2-1; TRBD2 might be the D (5 bases). This CDR3 contains 16 residues. V lost 5 bases to trimming and J lost 5 bases, with 19 bases between them. CDR3 protein: CASSGGGIRHDNEQFF. In DNA form, the CDR3 reads TGTGCCAGCAGTGGCGGAGGCATCAGACACGACAATGAGCAGTTCTTC.

This clonotype was counted between two and nine times. The CDR3 DNA reads as TGCAGCGTTGCGCGGCTAGCGGATGAGCAGTTCTTC. Its protein product is CSVARLADEQFF. This rearrangement joins TRBV29-1 to TRBJ2-1; 7 positions match TRBD2. V lost 4 bases, J lost 8 bases, and 5 bases stayed unmatched. This CDR3 region has 12 residues. Germline lookup yields CDR1 SQVTM and CDR2 ANQGSEA.

This clonotype was recorded many times. Here the CDR3 DNA reads TGCAGTGCTAGAGATTGGCAGGGCCTCGTTTCCGATACGCAGTATTTT. Amino acid sequence: CSARDWQGLVSDTQYF. This chain connects TRBV20-1 to TRBJ2-3, with D possibly TRBD1 on 5 matching bases. The CDR3 spans 16 residues. The germline V gene has CDR1 DFQATT and CDR2 SNEGSKA (reference sequence). V was cut by 0 bases and J by 6 bases, with 19 bases left in between.

Many counts were recorded for this clonotype. The chain recombines TRBV3-1 with TRBJ2-3; 11 positions agree with TRBD2. The ends lost 3 bases at V and 1 base at J; junction bases unmatched: 6. CDR1 and CDR2 from the germline V gene are LGHDT and YNNKEL (reference sequence). The CDR3 extends over 17 amino acids. CDR3 DNA sequence: TGTGCCAGCAGCCAGGGCCTAGCGGGAGGACGCACAGATACGCAGTATTTT. Its protein is CASSQGLAGGRTDTQYF.

This clonotype was seen more than once but under ten times. This sequence joins TRBV9 and TRBJ1-4, with 7 nucleotides matching TRBD1. The CDR3 is 15 amino acids. Germline CDR1 and CDR2: SGDLS and YYNGEE. V dropped 4 bases and J dropped 7; count of bases not matched to a gene: 10. The CDR3, as DNA: TGTGCCAGCAGCCCACAGGACAGGAGGAGTGAAAAACTGTTTTTT. It yields the protein CASSPQDRRSEKLFF.

The J gene is TRBJ2-7, the V gene TRBV14; D is unclear. V shed 1 base and J shed 2 bases, with 12 bases lying between them. The CDR3 consists of 15 residues. Germline V CDR1 and CDR2: SGHDN, FVKESK. The CDR3 reads CASSQAAVSTYEQYF. The CDR3 nucleotides are TGTGCCAGCAGCCAAGCCGCGGTTTCGACCTACGAGCAGTACTTC.

This clonotype came up a few times. The V gene is TRBV20-1, the J gene TRBJ2-3; D ambiguous. This CDR3 has 11 residues. V lost 7 bases, J lost 6 bases, and 11 bases lay in between. CDR1 DFQATT and CDR2 SNEGSKA come from the germline V gene (reference sequence). The CDR3 bases are TGCAGTGAGCTAGATGCGGATACGCAGTATTTT. Encoded protein: CSELDADTQYF.

The V and J genes are TRBV11-1 and TRBJ2-7, with 11 bases aligning to TRBD2. The CDR3 spans 20 residues. The germline CDR1 and CDR2 sequences are SGHAT and FQDESV (reference sequence). V lost 1 base, J lost 3 bases, and 17 bases stayed unmatched. This CDR3 is CASSLEKGNRLAGGDYEQYF. The CDR3 nucleotides are TGTGCCAGCAGCTTAGAAAAGGGGAATCGCTTAGCGGGAGGGGACTACGAGCAGTACTTC. Together with reference TRBV11-1 and TRBJ2-7, the CDR3 gives the full variable domain: EAEVAQSPRYKITEKSQAVAFWCDPISGHATLYWYRQILGQGPELLVQFQDESVVDDSQLPKDRFSAERLKGVDSTLKIQPAELGDSAMYLCASSLEKGNRLAGGDYEQYFGPGTRLTVT.

The J gene is TRBJ2-4, the V gene TRBV20-1; 7 bases agree with TRBD2. The germline V gene encodes CDR1 DFQATT and CDR2 SNEGSKA (reference sequence). V was pared by 5 bases and J by 0 bases, with 1 base of the junction left unmatched. The length of the CDR3 is 13 residues. DNA of the CDR3: TGCAGTGCTTCTAGCGGAGCCAAAAACATTCAGTACTTC. As protein: CSASSGAKNIQYF.

This clonotype has more than one count but fewer than ten. The rearrangement uses TRBV5-1 and TRBJ1-1; possibly TRBD1 for D (5 bases). This CDR3 is 14 amino acids long. Trimming removed 4 bases from V and 3 bases from J, with 13 bases in between. Germline CDR1 is SGHRS and CDR2 is YFSETQ. The CDR3 loop reads CASSGYGGDTEAFF. The CDR3 nucleotides read TGCGCCAGCAGCGGCTATGGGGGAGACACTGAAGCTTTCTTT.

This clonotype was detected many times. The chain employs TRBV7-3 and TRBJ2-1; no clear D gene. V was trimmed by 0 bases and J by 5 bases, leaving 5 bases between them. This CDR3 has 13 amino acids. Germline V gives CDR1 SGHTA, CDR2 FQGTGA. The CDR3 DNA is TGTGCCAGCAGCTTAACGCGCGACAATGAGCAGTTCTTC. It yields the protein CASSLTRDNEQFF.

The table lists this clonotype with many counts. The chain has TRBV6-5 and TRBJ2-7; TRBD1 aligns across 10 bases. Germline CDR1 MNHEY, CDR2 SVGAGI. V lost 2 bases, J lost 5 bases, and 15 bases stayed unmatched. The length of the CDR3 is 18 residues. The CDR3 protein is CASSYQTGGPRGWDEQYF. In DNA form, the CDR3 reads TGTGCCAGCAGTTACCAGACAGGGGGCCCCCGCGGGTGGGACGAGCAGTACTTC.

The chain links TRBV20-1 to TRBJ2-2; 9 nucleotides align to TRBD1. Germline V gives CDR1 DFQATT, CDR2 SNEGSKA (reference sequence). The length of the CDR3 is 13 residues. The CDR3 coding sequence is TGCAGCAGCACAGGGGGCCGGACCGGGGAGCTGTTTTTT. Translation: CSSTGGRTGELFF.

This clonotype was counted between two and nine times. This sequence joins TRBV3-1 and TRBJ1-1, with D hard to call. This CDR3 is built from 10 residues. Trimming took 6 bases from V and 7 from J, leaving 6 bases between them. The germline CDR1 and CDR2 sequences are LGHDT and YNNKEL (reference sequence). The CDR3 DNA sequence: TGTGCCAGCAGAAAAGATGAAGCTTTCTTT. This encodes CASRKDEAFF. The whole variable domain, remainder taken from reference TRBV3-1 and TRBJ1-1, is DTAVSQTPKYLVTQMGNDKSIKCEQNLGHDTMYWYKQDSKKFLKIMFSYNNKELIINETVPNRFSPKSPDKAHLNLHINSLELGDSAVYFCASRKDEAFFGQGTRLTVV.

This clonotype has a count of ten or more. Written as DNA, the CDR3 is TGTGCCAGCGGTGTGGGCAATCAGCCCCAGCATTTT. It encodes CASGVGNQPQHF. The V call is TRBV27, the J call TRBJ1-5; D is undetermined. The CDR3 loop spans 12 amino acids. The V and J ends lost 8 bases and 2 bases respectively, with 7 bases between them. Germline V gives CDR1 MNHEY, CDR2 SMNVEV (reference sequence).

This clonotype was seen a handful of times. The chain uses TRBV20-1 and TRBJ2-1, with 12 bases that match TRBD2. V lost 0 bases, J lost 3 bases, and 6 bases stayed unmatched. Per germline, CDR1 DFQATT and CDR2 SNEGSKA (reference sequence). The CDR3 length is 17 residues. The CDR3 coding sequence is TGCAGTGCTAGAGAGACGAGGACTAGCGGGATCTACAATGAGCAGTTCTTC. Translated: CSARETRTSGIYNEQFF.

This clonotype was seen only a few times. This chain uses TRBV20-1 with TRBJ2-3; D call uncertain. Per germline, CDR1 DFQATT and CDR2 SNEGSKA (reference sequence). CDR3 size: 11 residues. The V end lost 4 bases, the J end lost 3 bases, and 5 bases lay between the germline ends. CDR3 DNA sequence: TGCAGTGCTATCATGACAGATACGCAGTATTTT. Protein product: CSAIMTDTQYF.

This clonotype has a handful of counts. J is TRBJ2-7 and V is TRBV12-3 or TRBV12-4; 7 bases map to TRBD1. V gave up 7 bases and J gave up 0 bases; unmatched junction bases: 6. The CDR3 has 14 residues. CDR3 in amino acids: CASTTQGPSYEQYF. In nucleotides, the CDR3 is TGTGCCAGCACCACACAGGGGCCCTCCTACGAGCAGTACTTC.

This clonotype was observed a handful of times. The gene calls are TRBV5-1 and TRBJ2-1; 15 nucleotides line up with TRBD2. Germline V gene data show CDR1 as SGHRS and CDR2 as YFSETQ. J lost 7 bases, V lost 4 bases, and 6 bases had no gene match. The CDR3 spans 16 residues. CDR3 region: CASSRQGLAGGNEQFF. The CDR3 bases are TGCGCCAGCAGCCGTCAGGGACTAGCGGGAGGAAATGAGCAGTTCTTC. Drawing the rest from reference TRBV5-1 and TRBJ2-1, the complete variable domain is KAGVTQTPRYLIKTRGQQVTLSCSPISGHRSVSWYQQTPGQGLQFLFEYFSETQRNKGNFPGRFSGRQFSNSRSEMNVSTLELGDSALYLCASSRQGLAGGNEQFFGPGTRLTVL.